This T cell receptor beta chain derives from a study of Ad26.COV2.S vaccination and SARS-CoV-2 variants. Study-level results: Spike-specific TCR breadth ran higher among vaccine recipients than placebo recipients.

Generated by immunoSEQ multiplex PCR, the TCRdb table keeps only in-frame clones and is missing some. The table shows around 250,000 clones, with 87% occurring only once. As to treatment: some 19 received Ad26.COV2.S at low or high dose, single or two shots; several received placebo; per-sample allocation not given. Day 63 following the first vaccine or placebo injection was when the samples were taken. This clone was counted only a few times. Its antigen is still unknown. The CDR3 covers 17 residues. Looked up from germline, CDR1 is MGHRA and CDR2 is YSYEKL. J was trimmed by 6 bases and V by 3 bases; bases with no gene match: 15.

The sample consisted of peripheral blood, taken in a trial of Ad26.COV2.S vaccine versus placebo. This chain joins TRBV4-1 and TRBJ1-2; 8 bases align to TRBD1. This TCR came from a person aged 18-60 years who received the Ad26.COV2.S COVID-19 vaccine or a placebo. In nucleotides, the CDR3 is TGCGCCAGCAGCCACTTGACAGGGGCACGGAGTAAGAATGGCTACACCTTC. Protein: CASSHLTGARSKNGYTF.